Listed below are T cell receptor beta chains from one sample, sequenced in a study of Ad26.COV2.S vaccination and SARS-CoV-2 variants. Here immunoSEQ multiplex PCR was the method, and the copy in TCRdb shows in-frame clones only, minus some. The table records hundreds of thousands of clones, roughly 90% of them present only once. The specimen comprised peripheral blood, sampled in a trial of Ad26.COV2.S vaccine versus placebo. The receptors stem from a person aged 18-65 years who received the Ad26.COV2.S COVID-19 vaccine or a placebo. The CDR3 runs from the conserved cysteine through the conserved F or W.

V: TRBV6-5; CDR3: CASSYSGSSNQPQHF
V: TRBV30; CDR3: CAWSRDSAKNIQYF
V: TRBV29-1; CDR3: CSVLTSDSTDTQYF
V: TRBV11-2; CDR3: CASSLGFLVYNSPLHF
V: TRBV5-1; CDR3: CASSQATSGYEQYF
V: TRBV7-2; CDR3: CASSLQGAKETQYF
V: TRBV7-2; CDR3: CASSLRLAITGELFF
V: TRBV6-2/TRBV6-3; CDR3: CASSYWGQPQHF
V: TRBV7-3; CDR3: CASSLDSRSPSGEQYF
V: TRBV9; CDR3: CASSESTGNYGYTF
V: TRBV12-3/TRBV12-4; CDR3: CASSKDSNQPQHF
V: TRBV19; CDR3: CASSLGGEQPQHF
V: TRBV6-5; CDR3: CASSPSWSSGNTIYF
V: TRBV19; CDR3: CASSRNRGTNEKLFF
V: TRBV11-2; CDR3: CASSAGQGKAFF
V: TRBV18; CDR3: CASSPNDLRNTGELFF
V: TRBV5-8; CDR3: CASSQTGLLGDEQFF
V: TRBV30; CDR3: CAWVWEGSTDTQYF
V: TRBV19; CDR3: CASKRTGVNGANVLTF
V: TRBV5-1; CDR3: CASSSLGSSQETQYF
V: TRBV2; CDR3: CASSTGFYNEQFF
V: TRBV7-9; CDR3: CASTDPARGSEDTQYF
V: TRBV19; CDR3: CASSAPPGRPRTEAFF
V: TRBV4-2; CDR3: CASSLRTGTNEQYF
V: TRBV19; CDR3: CASSIVGAQGTGANVLTF
V: TRBV7-7; CDR3: CASSLARGETQYF
V: TRBV27; CDR3: CASRGLGWGTQYF
V: TRBV5-1; CDR3: CASSFNRGGETQYF
V: TRBV6-5; CDR3: CASIDLGRSVYGYTF
V: TRBV7-9; CDR3: CASSLGTGEASEKLFF
V: TRBV18; CDR3: CASSPLVGQYQETQYF
V: TRBV12-3/TRBV12-4; CDR3: CASLGTRAYEQYF
V: TRBV27; CDR3: CASSLGGGLAGYNEQFF
V: TRBV19; CDR3: CASSSGQGVGETQYF
V: TRBV27; CDR3: CASKLAGSNNEQFF
V: TRBV7-2; CDR3: CASSFPGGPEQYF
V: TRBV7-3; CDR3: CASSLVPGQNYGYTF
V: TRBV3-1/TRBV3-2; CDR3: CASSPDANQPQHF
V: TRBV5-6; CDR3: CASSSLAGGGGTQYF
V: TRBV10-2; CDR3: CASSENGAGGPYEQYF
V: TRBV19; CDR3: CASIGTPSTGELFF